This TCR beta chain comes out of a study of human T cells and chemical hapten exposure. In the authors' methods: Per-sample TCR counts ranged from roughly 23,224 to 750,000, median about 100,000. TCRdb called the RACE reads again in MiXCR, with one record for every CDR3 protein. These V and J calls rely on TCRdb rather than the paper's analysis. The sample lists about 90,000 distinct CDR3 sequences; 8% to 11% were seen once. Time point denoted: patch test 1, 2 weeks after DPC sensitization. Treatment defined: therapeutic diphenylcyclopropenone sensitization with weekly scalp DPC. Only a few counts were recorded for this clonotype. What it binds is not known. Germline CDR1 SGHRS, CDR2 YFSETQ. The germline V and J ends were trimmed by 6 bases and 2 bases, with 8 bases remaining between them. The CDR3 runs to 12 residues. Broader study findings: Large CDR3 similarity clusters arose significantly more often from expanded TCRs than from controls. Donor immune responses may differ from healthy people's, since all donors had alopecia. Counts of TCRs above 1 in 1000 frequency stayed unchanged with DPC sensitization.

The chain is built from TRBV5-1 and TRBJ1-2, with a weak D call TRBD1 (5 bases). This sequence originates from a man aged 40-50 years with alopecia areata. Some clones in this sample may be carry-over from other donors' samples. The sequencing used whole blood, collected in connection with sensitization to the hapten diphenylcyclopropenone (DPC). The CDR3 region is CASTDSNYGYTF. The CDR3 DNA reads TGCGCCAGCACCGACAGCAACTATGGCTACACCTTC.